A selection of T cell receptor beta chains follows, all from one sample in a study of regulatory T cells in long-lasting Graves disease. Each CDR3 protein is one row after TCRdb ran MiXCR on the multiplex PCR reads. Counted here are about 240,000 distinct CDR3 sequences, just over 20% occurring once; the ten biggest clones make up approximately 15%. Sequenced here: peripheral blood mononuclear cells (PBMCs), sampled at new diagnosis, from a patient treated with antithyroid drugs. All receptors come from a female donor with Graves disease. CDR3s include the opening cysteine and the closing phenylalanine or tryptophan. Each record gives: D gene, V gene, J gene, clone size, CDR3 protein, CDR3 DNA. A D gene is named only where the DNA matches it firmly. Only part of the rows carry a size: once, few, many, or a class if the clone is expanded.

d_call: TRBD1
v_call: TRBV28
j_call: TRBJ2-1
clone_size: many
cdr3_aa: CASSSAQGNEQFF
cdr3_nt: TGTGCCAGCAGTTCCGCACAGGGGAATGAGCAGTTCTTC

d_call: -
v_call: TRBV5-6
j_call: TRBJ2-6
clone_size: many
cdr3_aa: CASSSEPSGANVLTF
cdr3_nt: TGTGCCAGCAGCTCCGAGCCCTCTGGGGCCAACGTCCTGACTTTC

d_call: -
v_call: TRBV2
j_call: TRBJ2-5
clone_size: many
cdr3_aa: CASYNGQETQYF
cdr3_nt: TGTGCCAGTTATAATGGACAAGAGACCCAGTACTTC

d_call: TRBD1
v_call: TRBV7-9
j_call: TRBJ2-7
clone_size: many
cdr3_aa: CASSLQLGQPYEQYF
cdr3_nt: TGTGCCAGCAGCTTACAGTTGGGACAGCCCTACGAGCAGTACTTC

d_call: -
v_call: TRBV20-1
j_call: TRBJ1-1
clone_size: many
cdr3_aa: CSARDPFRGDTEAFF
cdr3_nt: TGCAGTGCTAGAGATCCTTTCAGGGGTGACACTGAAGCTTTCTTT

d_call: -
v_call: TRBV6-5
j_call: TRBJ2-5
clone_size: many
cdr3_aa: CASSFAEGDARPETQYF
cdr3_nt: TGTGCCAGCAGTTTCGCGGAGGGCGACGCCCGCCCCGAGACCCAGTACTTC

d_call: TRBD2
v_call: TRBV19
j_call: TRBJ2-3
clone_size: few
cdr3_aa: CASSITTSGSPTDTQYF
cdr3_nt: TGTGCCAGTAGTATCACGACTAGCGGGAGCCCCACAGATACGCAGTATTTT

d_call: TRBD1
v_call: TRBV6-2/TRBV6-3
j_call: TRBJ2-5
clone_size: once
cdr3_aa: CASSYPQGASETQYF
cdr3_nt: TGTGCCAGCAGTTACCCGCAGGGGGCCTCGGAGACCCAGTACTTC

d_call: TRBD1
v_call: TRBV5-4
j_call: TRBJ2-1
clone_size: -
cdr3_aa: CASSLEAAGGLQEQFF
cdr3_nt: TGTGCCAGCAGCTTGGAGGCGGCAGGGGGCCTACAAGAGCAGTTCTTC

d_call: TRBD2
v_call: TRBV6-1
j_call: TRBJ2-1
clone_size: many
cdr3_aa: CASRTAGGRYNEQFF
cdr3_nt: TGTGCCAGCAGAACCGCGGGGGGCCGGTACAATGAGCAGTTCTTC

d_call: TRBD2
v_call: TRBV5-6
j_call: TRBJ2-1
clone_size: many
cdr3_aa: CASSHYRTSGSSYNEQFF
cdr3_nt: TGTGCCAGCAGCCATTACCGGACTAGCGGGAGCTCCTACAATGAGCAGTTCTTC

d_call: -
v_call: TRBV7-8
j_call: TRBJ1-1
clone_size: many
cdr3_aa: CASSRGLMNTEAFF
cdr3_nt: TGTGCCAGCAGCCGGGGACTGATGAACACTGAAGCTTTCTTT

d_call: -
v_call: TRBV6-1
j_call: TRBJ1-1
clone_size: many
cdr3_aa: CASQKTQNTEAFF
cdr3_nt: TGTGCCAGCCAAAAGACACAGAACACTGAAGCTTTCTTT

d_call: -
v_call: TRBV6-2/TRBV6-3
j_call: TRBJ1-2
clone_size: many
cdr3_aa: CASSEGWQIYGYTF
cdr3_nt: TGTGCCAGCAGTGAAGGTTGGCAGATCTATGGCTACACCTTC

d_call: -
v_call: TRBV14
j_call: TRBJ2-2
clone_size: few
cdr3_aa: CASSQLMTGELFF
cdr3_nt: TGTGCCAGCAGCCAGCTCATGACCGGGGAGCTGTTTTTT

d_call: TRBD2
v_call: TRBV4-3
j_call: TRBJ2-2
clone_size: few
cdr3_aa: CASSQEWSGRVSGELFF
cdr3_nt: TGCGCCAGCAGCCAAGAATGGAGCGGGAGGGTTAGCGGGGAGCTGTTTTTT

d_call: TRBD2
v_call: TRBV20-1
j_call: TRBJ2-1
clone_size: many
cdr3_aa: CSAVAPGTSGQSGQFF
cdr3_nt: TGCAGTGCTGTAGCCCCCGGGACTAGCGGCCAATCAGGGCAGTTCTTC

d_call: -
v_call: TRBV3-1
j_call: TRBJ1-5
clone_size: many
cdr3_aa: CASSQERRAQPQHF
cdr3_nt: TGTGCCAGCAGCCAAGAACGGCGAGCTCAGCCCCAGCATTTT

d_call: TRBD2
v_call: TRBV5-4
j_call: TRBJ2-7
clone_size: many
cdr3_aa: CASSTGLADSREQYF
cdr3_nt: TGTGCCAGCAGCACCGGACTAGCGGATAGTCGCGAGCAGTACTTC

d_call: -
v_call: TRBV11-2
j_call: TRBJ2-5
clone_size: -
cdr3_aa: CASSFGQEETQYF
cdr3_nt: TGTGCCAGCAGCTTTGGACAAGAAGAGACCCAGTACTTC

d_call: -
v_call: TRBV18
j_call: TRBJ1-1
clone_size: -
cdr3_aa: CASSPQVGTEAFF
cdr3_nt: TGTGCCAGCTCACCACAGGTCGGCACTGAAGCTTTCTTT

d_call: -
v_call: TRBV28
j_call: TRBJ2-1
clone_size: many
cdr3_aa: CASSVHNEQFF
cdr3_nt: TGTGCCAGCAGTGTACACAATGAGCAGTTCTTC

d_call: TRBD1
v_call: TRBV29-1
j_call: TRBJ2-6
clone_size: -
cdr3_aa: CSVDETGGSGANVLTF
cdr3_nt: TGCAGCGTTGATGAGACAGGGGGCTCTGGGGCCAACGTCCTGACTTTC

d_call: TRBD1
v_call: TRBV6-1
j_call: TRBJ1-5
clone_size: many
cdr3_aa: CASSSGTGFNQPQHF
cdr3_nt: TGTGCCAGCAGCTCCGGGACAGGGTTCAATCAGCCCCAGCATTTT

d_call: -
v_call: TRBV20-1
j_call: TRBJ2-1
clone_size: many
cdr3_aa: CSACEGTRLNEQFF
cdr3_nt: TGCAGTGCTTGCGAAGGGACTCGCCTAAATGAGCAGTTCTTC

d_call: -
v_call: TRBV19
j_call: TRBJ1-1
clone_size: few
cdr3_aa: CASSIGVTEAFF
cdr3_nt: TGTGCCAGTAGTATTGGGGTCACTGAAGCTTTCTTT

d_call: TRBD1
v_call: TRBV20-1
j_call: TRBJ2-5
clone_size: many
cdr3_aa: CSAMTGGGETQYF
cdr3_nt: TGCAGTGCTATGACAGGGGGGGGAGAGACCCAGTACTTC

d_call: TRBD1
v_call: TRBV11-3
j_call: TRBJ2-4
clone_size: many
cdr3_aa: CASSSDRGQTKNIQYF
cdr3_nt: TGTGCCAGCAGCTCGGACAGGGGGCAGACCAAAAACATTCAGTACTTC

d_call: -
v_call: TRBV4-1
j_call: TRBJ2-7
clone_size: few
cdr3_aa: CASSQDYQGEQYF
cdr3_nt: TGCGCCAGCAGCCAAGATTACCAGGGAGAGCAGTACTTC

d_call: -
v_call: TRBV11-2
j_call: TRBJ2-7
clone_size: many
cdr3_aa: CASSLVPTLGSREQYF
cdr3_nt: TGTGCCAGCAGCTTAGTGCCCACGCTCGGGTCCCGCGAGCAGTACTTC

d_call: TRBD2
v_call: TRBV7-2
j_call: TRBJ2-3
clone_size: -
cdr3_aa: CASSLYSRGDREDTQYF
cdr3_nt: TGCGCCAGCAGCTTATATTCGCGGGGGGATCGGGAAGATACGCAGTATTTT

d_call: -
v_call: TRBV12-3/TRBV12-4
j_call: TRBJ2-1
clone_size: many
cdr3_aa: CASSPTLGDPSSYNEQFF
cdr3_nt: TGTGCCAGCAGTCCCACCCTGGGCGACCCGAGCTCCTACAATGAGCAGTTCTTC

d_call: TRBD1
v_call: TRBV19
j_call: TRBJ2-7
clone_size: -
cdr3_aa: CASSKGAELYEQYF
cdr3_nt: TGTGCCAGTAGTAAGGGGGCAGAACTCTACGAGCAGTACTTC

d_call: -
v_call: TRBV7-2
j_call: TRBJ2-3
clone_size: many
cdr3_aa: CASSSLTDTQYF
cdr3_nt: TGTGCCAGCAGCTCGCTCACAGATACGCAGTATTTT

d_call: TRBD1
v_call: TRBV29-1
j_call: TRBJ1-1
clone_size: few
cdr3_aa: CSVGDSGAFF
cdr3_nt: TGCAGCGTTGGGGACAGCGGAGCTTTCTTT

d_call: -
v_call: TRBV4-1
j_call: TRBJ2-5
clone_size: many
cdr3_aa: CASSQPGQETQYF
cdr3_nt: TGCGCCAGCAGCCAGCCAGGACAAGAGACCCAGTACTTC

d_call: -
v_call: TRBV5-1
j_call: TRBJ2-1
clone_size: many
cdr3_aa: CASSSPGAGPNNEQFF
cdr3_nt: TGCGCCAGCAGCTCCCCTGGGGCGGGGCCGAACAATGAGCAGTTCTTC

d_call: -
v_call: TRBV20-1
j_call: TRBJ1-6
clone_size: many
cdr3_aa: CSAGRGESNSPLHF
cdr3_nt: TGCAGTGCTGGCCGTGGGGAAAGTAATTCACCCCTCCACTTT

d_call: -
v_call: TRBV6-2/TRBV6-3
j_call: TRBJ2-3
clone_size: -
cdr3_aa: CASSPRTISDTQYF
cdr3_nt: TGTGCCAGCAGTCCCCGGACTATATCAGATACGCAGTATTTT

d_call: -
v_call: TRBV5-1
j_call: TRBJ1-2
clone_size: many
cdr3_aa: CASSADPTWDGYTF
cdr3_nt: TGCGCCAGCAGCGCCGACCCAACCTGGGACGGCTACACCTTC

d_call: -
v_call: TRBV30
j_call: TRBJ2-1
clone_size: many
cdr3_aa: CAWSKESSYNEQFF
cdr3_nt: TGTGCCTGGAGTAAGGAGAGTTCCTACAATGAGCAGTTCTTC

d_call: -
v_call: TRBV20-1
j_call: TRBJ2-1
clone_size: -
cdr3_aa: CSASTMGGASSYNEQFF
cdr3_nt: TGCAGTGCCAGCACCATGGGGGGGGCAAGCTCCTACAATGAGCAGTTCTTC

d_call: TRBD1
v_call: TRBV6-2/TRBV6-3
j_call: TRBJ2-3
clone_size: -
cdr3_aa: CASSLDRFTDTQYF
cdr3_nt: TGTGCCAGCAGTTTGGACAGGTTCACAGATACGCAGTATTTT

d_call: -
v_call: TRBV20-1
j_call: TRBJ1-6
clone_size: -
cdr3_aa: CSARLRTTYNSPLHF
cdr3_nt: TGCAGTGCTAGATTGAGGACAACCTATAATTCACCCCTCCACTTT

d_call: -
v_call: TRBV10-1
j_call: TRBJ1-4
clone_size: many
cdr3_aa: CASSEPPGAGGVEKLFF
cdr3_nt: TGCGCCAGCAGTGAACCGCCCGGCGCTGGCGGGGTCGAAAAACTGTTTTTT

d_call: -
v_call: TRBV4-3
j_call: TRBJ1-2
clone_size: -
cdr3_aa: CASSQDRVQPGYGYTF
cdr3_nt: TGCGCCAGCAGCCAAGATCGAGTCCAGCCAGGCTATGGCTACACCTTC

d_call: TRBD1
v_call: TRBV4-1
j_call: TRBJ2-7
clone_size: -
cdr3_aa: CASSQGLQGGYEQYF
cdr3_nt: TGCGCCAGCAGCCAAGGGTTACAGGGGGGCTACGAGCAGTACTTC

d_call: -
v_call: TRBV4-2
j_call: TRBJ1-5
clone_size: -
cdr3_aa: CASSQDSPRAGNQPQHF
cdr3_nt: TGTGCCAGCAGCCAAGATTCCCCCAGGGCTGGCAATCAGCCCCAGCATTTT

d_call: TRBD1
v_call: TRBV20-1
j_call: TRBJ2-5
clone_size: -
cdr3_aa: CSARGQGQETQYF
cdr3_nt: TGCAGTGCTAGAGGACAGGGCCAAGAGACCCAGTACTTC

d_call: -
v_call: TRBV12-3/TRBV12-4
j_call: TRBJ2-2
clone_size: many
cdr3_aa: CASSEAATGELFF
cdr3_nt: TGTGCCAGCAGTGAGGCGGCCACCGGGGAGCTGTTTTTT

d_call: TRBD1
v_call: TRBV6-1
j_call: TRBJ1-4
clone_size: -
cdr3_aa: CASSERAGGRATNEKLFF
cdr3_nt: TGTGCCAGCAGTGAACGGGCAGGGGGGCGTGCAACTAATGAAAAACTGTTTTTT

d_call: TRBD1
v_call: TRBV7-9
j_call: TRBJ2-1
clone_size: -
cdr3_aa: CASTKDRSSYNEQFF
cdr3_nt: TGTGCCAGCACCAAGGACAGGAGCTCCTACAATGAGCAGTTCTTC

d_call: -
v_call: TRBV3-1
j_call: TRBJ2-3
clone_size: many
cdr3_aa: CASSQESSWTDTQYF
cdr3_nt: TGTGCCAGCAGCCAAGAATCTTCCTGGACAGATACGCAGTATTTT

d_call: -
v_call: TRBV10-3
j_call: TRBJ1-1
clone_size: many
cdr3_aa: CAISESDNTEAFF
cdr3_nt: TGTGCCATCAGTGAGTCGGACAACACTGAAGCTTTCTTT